This T cell receptor beta chain was recorded in a study of blood T cell repertoires in COVID-19. Generated by immunoSEQ multiplex PCR, the TCRdb table keeps only in-frame clones and is missing some. The table shows over 250,000 clones, with nearly 90% occurring only once. To note about this clone: Other nucleotide sequences from this sample produce the same CDR3.

The age range of participants was about 18 to 89 years, with residence in some 25 US areas. CDR3 size: 13 residues. V shed 5 bases, J shed 0 bases, and the junction held 3 bases outside the gene matches. Germline V gives CDR1 SQVTM, CDR2 ANQGSEA. The receptor was derived from a woman aged 60-75 years who had recovered from COVID-19. Sequencing was done on a sample of PBMCs or T cells enriched from blood (not recorded which). The chain joins TRBV29-1 to TRBJ1-1; 7 nucleotides align to TRBD1. The CDR3 is CSVRGQVNTEAFF. CDR3 DNA: TGCAGCGTTCGCGGACAGGTGAACACTGAAGCTTTCTTT.